A single sample is the source of the 3 T cell receptor beta chains below, sequenced in a study of blood T cell repertoires in COVID-19. Some clones are missing from TCRdb's copy, which holds only in-frame ones; the method was immunoSEQ multiplex PCR. Seen here are about 330,000 clones, about 82% observed once, and the top ten hold around 1.5%. The sequencing input was peripheral blood. The receptors were gathered from a woman in her forties or fifties with acute or convalescent COVID-19.

The V gene is TRBV19, the J gene TRBJ2-1; 7 bases are a match to TRBD1. Germline V gives CDR1 LNHDA, CDR2 SQIVND (reference sequence). The CDR3 totals 16 residues. V lost 1 base, J lost 7 bases, and 10 bases stayed unmatched. CDR3 nucleotides: TGTGCCAGTAGTATAGCGGACGACAGGGTGTGGAATGAGCAGTTCTTC. Translating gives CASSIADDRVWNEQFF.

This clone was recorded only once. The V and J genes are TRBV7-9 and TRBJ2-6; D is perhaps TRBD1 (6 bases). Trimming removed 5 bases from V and 0 bases from J, with 14 bases in between. Germline V gene sequence: CDR1 SEHNR, CDR2 FQNEAQ (reference sequence). The CDR3 loop spans 17 amino acids. Here the CDR3 DNA reads TGTGCCAGCAGCCCCAAACAGGGTAGCTCTGGGGCCAACGTCCTGACTTTC. Translating gives CASSPKQGSSGANVLTF.

The chain joins TRBV28 to TRBJ2-1, with TRBD2 as a possible D gene (5 bases). Germline CDR1 and CDR2: MDHEN and SYDVKM. This CDR3 has 15 amino acids. Trimming cost V 7 bases and J 4 bases, with 17 bases left between them. This chain's CDR3 is CASKRRLTPYNEQFF. CDR3 coding DNA: TGTGCCAGCAAGCGGCGACTAACCCCATACAATGAGCAGTTCTTC.